Listed here are 30 T cell receptor beta chains from one sample, sequenced in a study of blood T cell repertoires in COVID-19. Libraries were prepared by immunoSEQ multiplex PCR; TCRdb keeps only in-frame clonotypes and omits some of them. This table has around 200,000 clones, roughly four fifths appearing once. Sequenced sample: peripheral blood. These TCRs come from a woman between 40 and 50 years old with active or convalescent COVID-19.

This sequence joins TRBV9 and TRBJ2-3, with 10 bases matching TRBD2. V dropped 4 bases and J dropped 5; count of bases not matched to a gene: 16. Germline CDR1 is SGDLS and CDR2 is YYNGEE. The CDR3 covers 18 residues. In DNA, the CDR3 is TGTGCCAGCAGCCCCGCCCCGATCCTAGCGGGGGCCTTAGATACGCAGTATTTT. Its protein is CASSPAPILAGALDTQYF.

This clone has a handful of counts. The chain joins TRBV19 to TRBJ1-1; 7 bases agree with TRBD1. Germline V gene data show CDR1 as LNHDA and CDR2 as SQIVND (reference sequence). This CDR3 region has 14 residues. J lost 5 bases, V lost 5 bases, and 8 bases had no gene match. CDR3 residues: CASSFAGGRTEAFF. In DNA, the CDR3 is TGTGCCAGTAGTTTTGCAGGGGGAAGGACTGAAGCTTTCTTT.

The chain joins TRBV7-9 to TRBJ2-7; 9 positions agree with TRBD1. V shed 6 bases and J 1 base; nucleotides not matched to a gene: 4. Germline V gene data show CDR1 as SEHNR and CDR2 as FQNEAQ (reference sequence). This CDR3 is 14 amino acids long. CDR3 region: CASREGQGSYEQYF. The DNA of the CDR3 is TGTGCCAGCAGGGAGGGACAGGGATCCTACGAGCAGTACTTC.

This chain joins TRBV6-5 and TRBJ2-3, with 10 bases that match TRBD1. Germline loops: CDR1 MNHEY, CDR2 SVGAGI. The CDR3 is made up of 15 amino acids. V shed 5 bases and J 2 bases; nucleotides not matched to a gene: 4. The CDR3 here is CASSPGTGDTDTQYF. DNA of the CDR3: TGTGCCAGCAGTCCGGGGACAGGGGACACAGATACGCAGTATTTT.

This clone was picked up one time. The V call is TRBV19, the J call TRBJ1-1; maybe TRBD1 (6 bases). This CDR3 contains 14 residues. V gave up 3 bases and J gave up 1 base, with 9 bases separating them. Germline assignment: CDR1 LNHDA and CDR2 SQIVND (reference sequence). The CDR3 reads CASSIGQQNTEAFF. The CDR3 DNA reads as TGTGCCAGTAGTATTGGACAGCAGAACACTGAAGCTTTCTTT.

The chain couples TRBV6-5 to TRBJ2-7; the D gene is possibly TRBD2 (6 bases). Trimming removed 6 bases at V and 1 base at J, with 10 bases between. In germline, CDR1 is MNHEY, CDR2 SVGAGI. The CDR3 has 13 amino acids. CDR3 bases: TGTGCCAGCAGATTAGCGGCTTCCTACGAGCAGTACTTC. Translation: CASRLAASYEQYF.

The rearrangement uses TRBV2 and TRBJ1-1; D is uncertain. CDR1 SNHLY and CDR2 FYNNEI come from the germline V gene. The CDR3 totals 13 residues. V lost 5 bases and J 11 bases, leaving 18 bases between the germline ends. The DNA for the CDR3 is TGTGCCAGCAGTCCGGCCGCGCGGCTTGGGGCTTTCTTT. This sequence encodes CASSPAARLGAFF.

The V call is TRBV6-4, the J call TRBJ1-2; 11 bases agree with TRBD1. Germline loops: CDR1 MRHNA, CDR2 SNTAGT. The CDR3 sequence is 13 residues long. Trimming at V came to 4 bases and at J to 8 bases, leaving 3 bases not matched to a gene. The CDR3 sequence: CASSGGQGDGYTF. CDR3 in DNA: TGTGCCAGCAGTGGGGGACAGGGGGACGGCTACACCTTC.

J is TRBJ2-3 and V is TRBV6-2 or TRBV6-3; 12 positions agree with TRBD2. The CDR3 runs 15 residues. Trimming took 4 bases from V and 5 from J; bases not matched to a gene: 4. CDR1 is MNHEY and CDR2 is SVGEGT in the germline V gene. CDR3 nucleotide sequence: TGTGCCAGCAGTTCTAGCGGGGGGGCGGGAGATACGCAGTATTTT. It codes for CASSSSGGAGDTQYF.

CDR3 nucleotide sequence: TGTGCCAGCAGCATACAGGGGGGGATCCCCTACACCTTC. Residues: CASSIQGGIPYTF. The V call is TRBV5-6, the J call TRBJ1-2, with 8 bases identical to TRBD1. Germline assignment: CDR1 SGHDT and CDR2 YYEEEE. The CDR3 has 13 residues. V was pared by 4 bases and J by 10 bases, with 9 bases of the junction left unmatched.

The CDR3 region is CASSLGTGEQGEAFF. The CDR3 DNA reads as TGTGCCAGCAGCTTAGGGACAGGGGAACAGGGTGAAGCTTTCTTT. The chain carries TRBV7-9 and TRBJ1-1; the match to TRBD1 covers 9 bases. Per germline, CDR1 SEHNR and CDR2 FQNEAQ (reference sequence). The CDR3 consists of 15 residues. V lost 1 base to trimming and J lost 7 bases; unmatched junction nucleotides: 7.

The chain combines TRBV5-1 with TRBJ2-1, with 10 bases matching TRBD1. Germline V lookup: CDR1 SGHRS, CDR2 YFSETQ. The trim removed 3 bases at V and 12 bases at J, leaving 12 bases unmatched. This CDR3 is 15 amino acids long. The CDR3 coding sequence is TGCGCCAGCAGCTCCCGGGACAGGGGTTTCTCTGGGCAGTTCTTC. It specifies CASSSRDRGFSGQFF. The full variable domain, in which reference TRBV5-1 and TRBJ2-1 provide the parts outside the CDR3, is KAGVTQTPRYLIKTRGQQVTLSCSPISGHRSVSWYQQTPGQGLQFLFEYFSETQRNKGNFPGRFSGRQFSNSRSEMNVSTLELGDSALYLCASSSRDRGFSGQFFGPGTRLTVL.

This clone was detected a few times. V is TRBV28 and J is TRBJ1-6, with D possibly being TRBD1 (6 bases). Germline assignment: CDR1 MDHEN and CDR2 SYDVKM. V was pared by 6 bases and J by 9 bases, with 12 bases between. The CDR3 spans 13 residues. CDR3 DNA sequence: TGTGCCAGCAGAATCAGGGGAAGTTCACCCCTCCACTTT. This encodes CASRIRGSSPLHF.

The chain joins TRBV4-1 to TRBJ1-3, with TRBD1 as a possible D gene (6 bases). Trimming took 0 bases from V and 4 from J, leaving 19 bases between them. The CDR3 is 18 residues long. CDR1 MGHRA and CDR2 YSYEKL come from the germline V gene. In DNA, the CDR3 is TGCGCCAGCAGCCAAGATTACCGCCGGGGGGCGCCGGGAAACACCATATATTTT. Translation gives CASSQDYRRGAPGNTIYF.

The V gene is TRBV7-2, the J gene TRBJ2-1; 14 nucleotides line up with TRBD2. With 5 bases clipped from V and 12 bases from J, the junction kept 15 bases outside the gene matches. The V gene's germline CDR1 is SGHTA and CDR2 FQGNSA. The CDR3 is made up of 17 amino acids. CDR3 coding DNA: TGTGCCAGCAGCCCAGACCGACTAGCGGGGGGGCGGGTTAGGCAGTTCTTC. Its translation is CASSPDRLAGGRVRQFF.

The rearrangement uses TRBV2 and TRBJ2-7; perhaps TRBD1 as D (5 bases). CDR1 and CDR2 (germline): SNHLY, FYNNEI. The CDR3 totals 12 residues. The germline V and J ends were trimmed by 6 bases and 1 base, with 7 bases remaining between them. This CDR3 is CASRKGSYEQYF. The CDR3 bases are TGTGCCAGCAGAAAGGGGTCCTACGAGCAGTACTTC.

The CDR3 protein is CASSLSRTGFNQPQHF. DNA of the CDR3: TGTGCCAGCAGTTTAAGTAGGACAGGGTTCAATCAGCCCCAGCATTTT. The V and J genes are TRBV28 and TRBJ1-5; 8 bases are shared with TRBD1. This CDR3 is built from 16 residues. Unmatched junction bases numbered 6, after V lost 2 bases and J lost 3 bases. Germline loops: CDR1 MDHEN, CDR2 SYDVKM.

The J gene is TRBJ2-1, the V gene TRBV5-1; 10 bases agree with TRBD1. Germline loops: CDR1 SGHRS, CDR2 YFSETQ. The CDR3 spans 19 residues. Germline trimming cut 5 bases from V and 3 bases from J; bases unmatched to any gene: 17. DNA for the CDR3: TGCGCCAGCAGTCTTACCGGGACAGGGGACCTAGGCTTCTACAATGAGCAGTTCTTC. This sequence encodes CASSLTGTGDLGFYNEQFF. Looking up the rest from reference TRBV5-1 and TRBJ2-1 gives the full variable domain: KAGVTQTPRYLIKTRGQQVTLSCSPISGHRSVSWYQQTPGQGLQFLFEYFSETQRNKGNFPGRFSGRQFSNSRSEMNVSTLELGDSALYLCASSLTGTGDLGFYNEQFFGPGTRLTVL.

The V and J genes are TRBV27 and TRBJ2-1, with D unclear. The CDR3 is made up of 14 amino acids. Germline CDR1 reads MNHEY; CDR2 reads SMNVEV (reference sequence). Deletions cut 2 bases from V and 8 bases from J, with 13 bases between. DNA for the CDR3: TGTGCCAGCAGTTTAGGCGCGGCTAGTTATGAGCAGTTCTTC. This gives the protein CASSLGAASYEQFF.

The chain has TRBV7-9 and TRBJ1-3; tentatively, D is TRBD1 (6 bases). The V and J ends lost 1 base and 0 bases respectively, with 16 bases between them. The CDR3 contains 18 residues. CDR1 is SEHNR and CDR2 is FQNEAQ in the germline V gene (reference sequence). The CDR3 sequence: CASSLGQTQGLSGNTIYF. The CDR3 nucleotides are TGTGCCAGCAGCTTAGGGCAAACACAGGGCCTCTCTGGAAACACCATATATTTT.

This chain uses TRBV30 with TRBJ1-6; weak D call: TRBD1 (6 bases). CDR1 and CDR2 (germline): GTSNPN, SVGIG (reference sequence). Trimming left V 2 bases short and J 10 bases short, with 21 bases between. The CDR3 covers 16 residues. In DNA form, the CDR3 reads TGTGCCTGGAGTCCCTCCCCGGGACAATTCGGATCACCCCTCCACTTT. It codes for CAWSPSPGQFGSPLHF.

The CDR3 DNA follows: TGTGCCAGCAGTGAAGGGACTAGCGGGATTGCAGATACGCAGTATTTT. Protein sequence: CASSEGTSGIADTQYF. V usage is TRBV6-4 and J usage is TRBJ2-3; 13 positions agree with TRBD2. CDR3 size: 16 residues. From germline, CDR1 is MRHNA and CDR2 SNTAGT. J was trimmed by 4 bases and V by 3 bases; bases with no gene match: 4.

This rearrangement joins TRBV6-2 or TRBV6-3 to TRBJ2-3; a weak D match, TRBD2 (6 bases). Between the trimmed V and J ends, which lost 2 bases and 1 base, there was a span of 13 bases. CDR1 MNHEY and CDR2 SVGEGT come from the germline V gene. This CDR3 contains 16 residues. The chain's CDR3 is CASSYKPREGTDTQYF. In DNA form, the CDR3 reads TGTGCCAGCAGTTACAAACCCAGGGAGGGCACAGATACGCAGTATTTT.

The CDR3 sequence: CASSVDFLAGYEQYF. DNA of the CDR3: TGTGCCAGCAGCGTAGATTTCCTAGCAGGCTACGAGCAGTACTTC. The chain links TRBV9 to TRBJ2-7; TRBD2 is a possible D gene (5 bases). Germline values: CDR1 SGDLS, CDR2 YYNGEE. Trimming stripped 0 bases from V and 3 bases from J, with 13 bases between. The CDR3 is 15 residues long.

The genes are TRBV2 and TRBJ2-1, with a tentative D call TRBD2 (5 bases). The length of the CDR3 is 14 residues. The germline V gene has CDR1 SNHLY and CDR2 FYNNEI. Trimming removed 7 bases from V and 6 bases from J, with 16 bases in between. The CDR3 sequence: CASTTGYIGNEQFF. The DNA for the CDR3 is TGTGCCAGCACTACGGGGTATATAGGCAATGAGCAGTTCTTC.

The rearrangement joins TRBV11-3 to TRBJ2-1; 9 nucleotides agree with TRBD1. V lost 4 bases and J lost 4; bases outside the gene matches: 8. Per germline, CDR1 SGHNT and CDR2 YENEEA. The CDR3 spans 16 residues. CDR3 DNA: TGTGCCAGCAGCTGGACTACAGGGGGCAGATACAATGAGCAGTTCTTC. It is translated as CASSWTTGGRYNEQFF.

This clone came up a few times. The chain couples TRBV15 to TRBJ1-2; 10 positions agree with TRBD1. With V trimmed by 8 bases and J by 3 bases, 0 bases remained unmatched. Germline CDR1 reads LNHNV; CDR2 reads YYDKDF (reference sequence). CDR3 length: 12 residues. CDR3 sequence reads: CATGQGDYGYTF. DNA for the CDR3: TGTGCCACCGGACAGGGGGACTATGGCTACACCTTC.

The rearrangement links TRBV4-1 to TRBJ2-4, with 12 bases matching TRBD2. Trimming removed 1 base from V and 8 bases from J; junction bases left unmatched: 3. CDR3 length: 15 residues. Looked up from germline, CDR1 is MGHRA and CDR2 is YSYEKL. This CDR3 is CASSQGTSGIYIQYF. In DNA form, the CDR3 reads TGCGCCAGCAGCCAAGGGACTAGCGGGATCTACATTCAGTACTTC.

The chain joins TRBV19 to TRBJ1-1; TRBD1 aligns across 7 bases. Unmatched junction bases numbered 17, after V lost 5 bases and J lost 11 bases. CDR1 is LNHDA, CDR2 SQIVND, per germline (reference sequence). CDR3 length: 15 residues. The CDR3 loop reads CASSGGQRSFSGAFF. DNA of the CDR3: TGTGCCAGTAGTGGGGGACAGCGAAGTTTCTCGGGGGCTTTCTTT.

J is TRBJ1-6 and V is TRBV9; unclear D gene. Germline CDR1 SGDLS, CDR2 YYNGEE. This CDR3 is 13 amino acids long. Trimming pared 5 bases from V and 9 bases from J, leaving 12 bases between. The DNA for the CDR3 is TGTGCCAGCAGATGGGGAGGTAGTTCACCCCTCCACTTT. Its translation is CASRWGGSSPLHF. Looking up the rest from reference TRBV9 and TRBJ1-6 gives the full variable domain: DSGVTQTPKHLITATGQRVTLRCSPRSGDLSVYWYQQSLDQGLQFLIQYYNGEERAKGNILERFSAQQFPDLHSELNLSSLELGDSALYFCASRWGGSSPLHFGNGTRLTVT.